Presented here are 21 T cell receptor beta chains from one specimen sequenced in a study of response to subunit inactivated influenza vaccine. TCRdb recomputed calls from the RT-PCR reads with MiXCR, one row per CDR3 protein. The repertoire holds 550,000 to 650,000 distinct CDR3 sequences, with approximately 10% as singletons. The sample was PBMCs from blood, taken on the day of vaccination. Receptor source: a man aged 50 to 59 who received an inactivated influenza vaccine.

This clonotype has ten or more counts. The V and J genes are TRBV7-2 and TRBJ2-7; D gene uncertain. The CDR3 has 14 amino acids. Trimming left V 7 bases short and J 0 bases short, with 13 bases between. Germline V CDR1 and CDR2: SGHTA, FQGNSA. CDR3 amino acids: CASMGSRTSYEQYF. The CDR3 DNA is TGTGCCAGCATGGGGTCACGAACCTCCTACGAGCAGTACTTC.

This clonotype was observed at least ten times. The genes are TRBV28 and TRBJ2-2, with a weak D call TRBD1 (6 bases). V was clipped by 7 bases and J by 2 bases, with 14 bases between them. CDR1 and CDR2 from the germline V gene are MDHEN and SYDVKM. The CDR3 covers 15 residues. For the CDR3, the DNA is TGTGCCAGCAAGGAACAGGGTCTTAACACCGGGGAGCTGTTTTTT. Its protein is CASKEQGLNTGELFF.

This sequence joins TRBV5-6 and TRBJ2-5, with 7 bases lining up with TRBD2. The V segment lost 4 bases and the J segment 7 bases; nucleotides outside the gene matches: 7. The CDR3 consists of 13 residues. From germline, CDR1 is SGHDT and CDR2 YYEEEE. CDR3 residues: CASSAAGVGTQYF. CDR3 DNA: TGTGCCAGCAGCGCCGCGGGAGTGGGGACCCAGTACTTC. Complete variable domain (other parts from reference TRBV5-6 and TRBJ2-5): DAGVTQSPTHLIKTRGQQVTLRCSPKSGHDTVSWYQQALGQGPQFIFQYYEEEERQRGNFPDRFSGHQFPNYSSELNVNALLLGDSALYLCASSAAGVGTQYFGPGTRLLVL.

This clonotype was counted a few times. The chain uses TRBV27 and TRBJ2-6, with TRBD1 matching 7 bases. Germline V CDR1 and CDR2: MNHEY, SMNVEV (reference sequence). The CDR3 loop spans 17 amino acids. Losses at the gene ends were 5 bases for V and 1 base for J; bases not matched to a gene: 8. The CDR3 DNA reads as TGTGCCAGCAGTCCACGACAGGGTACTTCTGGGGCCAACGTCCTGACTTTC. This encodes CASSPRQGTSGANVLTF.

About this clonotype: No DNA is shown, since the ends of the CDR3 on it are uncertain; the CDR3 is the one TCRdb lists. The gene calls are TRBV28 and TRBJ2-3; whether TRBD1, the table's D call, matches the DNA was not checked. Ends included, the CDR3 has 18 residues. The germline V gene encodes CDR1 MDHEN and CDR2 SYDVKM. CDR3 sequence reads: CASSLYPVGPGAEDTQYF.

The V gene is TRBV5-1, the J gene TRBJ2-7; maybe TRBD2 (5 bases). Germline assignment: CDR1 SGHRS and CDR2 YFSETQ. The V end was cut by 2 bases, the J end by 6 bases, with 21 bases between. The CDR3 totals 16 residues. CDR3 residues: CASSFGLGADVGEQYF. The CDR3 DNA is TGCGCCAGCAGCTTCGGACTGGGTGCTGATGTTGGCGAGCAGTACTTC. The full variable domain, with the rest looked up from reference TRBV5-1 and TRBJ2-7, is KAGVTQTPRYLIKTRGQQVTLSCSPISGHRSVSWYQQTPGQGLQFLFEYFSETQRNKGNFPGRFSGRQFSNSRSEMNVSTLELGDSALYLCASSFGLGADVGEQYFGPGTRLTVT.

Only a few counts were recorded for this clonotype. The chain combines TRBV28 with TRBJ2-4; possibly TRBD2 for D (6 bases). The CDR3 runs to 13 residues. Looked up from germline, CDR1 is MDHEN and CDR2 is SYDVKM. Trimming left V 2 bases short and J 9 bases short, with 11 bases between. The CDR3 DNA sequence: TGTGCCAGCAGTTTAGGGGACTCGGGCATTCAGTACTTC. Translation gives CASSLGDSGIQYF.

In its sample, this clonotype was seen a few times. This sequence joins TRBV3-1 and TRBJ1-1; the match to TRBD1 covers 8 bases. The V gene end was trimmed by 0 bases and the J gene end by 4 bases; junction bases not matched to a gene: 1. Germline lookup yields CDR1 LGHDT and CDR2 YNNKEL (reference sequence). The CDR3 covers 14 residues. The CDR3 reads CASSQETGVTEAFF. CDR3 DNA sequence: TGTGCCAGCAGCCAAGAGACAGGGGTCACTGAAGCTTTCTTT.

The table lists this clonotype with many counts. The rearrangement uses TRBV4-3 and TRBJ2-7, with a weak D call TRBD2 (6 bases). The V end lost 3 bases, the J end lost 2 bases, and 14 bases lay between the germline ends. CDR3 length: 15 amino acids. Per the germline V gene, CDR1 is LGHNA and CDR2 is YSLEER. CDR3: CASSHDPGGAYEQYF. The CDR3 DNA reads TGCGCCAGCAGCCACGACCCCGGCGGGGCCTACGAGCAGTACTTC.

The rearrangement joins TRBV30 to TRBJ1-1; D unresolved. Germline CDR1 reads GTSNPN; CDR2 reads SVGIG (reference sequence). V was pared by 0 bases and J by 5 bases, with 16 bases between. This CDR3 has 15 residues. Written as DNA, the CDR3 is TGTGCCTGGAGTGTACACGTGCGGCGGCGGACTGAAGCTTTCTTT. It yields the protein CAWSVHVRRRTEAFF.

This clonotype came up a few times. This sequence joins TRBV7-2 and TRBJ2-2; D call uncertain. Germline CDR1 is SGHTA and CDR2 is FQGNSA. Trimming pared 1 base from V and 4 bases from J, leaving 7 bases between. The CDR3 spans 14 residues. CDR3 DNA: TGTGCCAGCAGCTTAGGGCAGTCCACCGGGGAGCTGTTTTTT. This encodes CASSLGQSTGELFF.

The chain recombines TRBV20-1 with TRBJ2-1; 8 positions agree with TRBD2. This CDR3 contains 16 residues. The germline V gene encodes CDR1 DFQATT and CDR2 SNEGSKA (reference sequence). V shed 6 bases and J 5 bases; nucleotides not matched to a gene: 15. CDR3 sequence reads: CSAPQWGGGGNNEQFF. The DNA for the CDR3 is TGCAGTGCACCCCAGTGGGGTGGCGGGGGGAACAATGAGCAGTTCTTC.

This clonotype was seen repeatedly, ten times or more. This sequence joins TRBV6-5 and TRBJ2-7, with D possibly matching TRBD1 (5 bases). This CDR3 is 16 amino acids long. Deletions cut 0 bases from V and 2 bases from J, with 14 bases between. Germline CDR1 and CDR2: MNHEY and SVGAGI. The CDR3 loop is CASSYSSGPPPYEQYF. CDR3 nucleotides: TGTGCCAGCAGTTACTCGTCAGGGCCCCCCCCCTACGAGCAGTACTTC.

The V and J genes are TRBV4-2 and TRBJ1-6, with unresolved D. The CDR3 totals 15 residues. Trimming cost V 0 bases and J 8 bases, with 11 bases left between them. CDR1 LGHNA and CDR2 YNFKEQ come from the germline V gene. CDR3 region: CASSQDLGGYSPLHF. In DNA form, the CDR3 reads TGTGCCAGCAGCCAAGACCTGGGAGGGTATTCACCCCTCCACTTT.

In its sample, this clonotype was seen a few times. V gene TRBV7-9 combines with J gene TRBJ2-1; tentative D call: TRBD2 (5 bases). CDR3 size: 16 residues. Germline CDR1 reads SEHNR; CDR2 reads FQNEAQ (reference sequence). V lost 5 bases, J lost 1 base, and 15 bases lay in between. The CDR3: CASSRRGPDSYNEQFF. The CDR3 nucleotides read TGTGCCAGCAGCAGGAGAGGGCCAGATTCCTACAATGAGCAGTTCTTC.

The chain combines TRBV7-9 with TRBJ1-1; D is unclear. This CDR3 has 14 residues. CDR1 and CDR2 from the germline V gene are SEHNR and FQNEAQ (reference sequence). V lost 3 bases and J 3 bases, leaving 11 bases between the germline ends. The CDR3 coding sequence is TGTGCCAGCAGCTTGGCAGGCCTTCACACTGAAGCTTTCTTT. This sequence encodes CASSLAGLHTEAFF.

The CDR3 DNA is TGTGCCATCAGTGAGTCTCTGTCCTACGAGCAGTACTTC. Amino acid sequence: CAISESLSYEQYF. The chain has TRBV10-3 and TRBJ2-7; D gene unclear. This CDR3 has 13 amino acids. Germline CDR1 and CDR2: ENHRY and SYGVKD. Trimming shortened V by 0 bases and J by 1 base, and 4 bases separated the two germline ends.

The sample holds many counts of this clonotype. The V gene is TRBV12-3 or TRBV12-4, the J gene TRBJ2-2, with D perhaps matching TRBD1 (6 bases). The CDR3 totals 13 residues. V lost 3 bases, J lost 6 bases, and 8 bases lay in between. CDR3 loop: CASSLQGSGELFF. The DNA of the CDR3 is TGTGCCAGCAGTTTGCAGGGGTCCGGGGAGCTGTTTTTT.

This chain connects TRBV5-1 to TRBJ2-7, with TRBD1 matching over 8 bases. This CDR3 is built from 15 residues. The trim removed 4 bases at V and 6 bases at J, leaving 12 bases unmatched. Germline values: CDR1 SGHRS, CDR2 YFSETQ. This chain's CDR3 is CASSGGTGPLGEQYF. The CDR3 coding sequence is TGCGCCAGCAGCGGGGGGACAGGACCCCTCGGCGAGCAGTACTTC.

This clonotype was picked up a small number of times. The rearrangement joins TRBV6-5 to TRBJ2-7; 7 nucleotides match TRBD2. Germline V gene lookup returns CDR1 MNHEY and CDR2 SVGAGI. This CDR3 comprises 11 residues. The CDR3 sequence is CATGGNYEQYF. In DNA form, the CDR3 reads TGTGCAACCGGGGGGAACTACGAGCAGTACTTC.

The V call is TRBV7-2, the J call TRBJ2-3; no reliable D call. Germline assignment: CDR1 SGHTA and CDR2 FQGNSA. Trimming took 2 bases from V and 0 from J, leaving 9 bases between them. CDR3 length: 15 residues. CDR3 nucleotide sequence: TGTGCCAGCAGCTTAAACTTGCGTAGCACAGATACGCAGTATTTT. This gives the protein CASSLNLRSTDTQYF.